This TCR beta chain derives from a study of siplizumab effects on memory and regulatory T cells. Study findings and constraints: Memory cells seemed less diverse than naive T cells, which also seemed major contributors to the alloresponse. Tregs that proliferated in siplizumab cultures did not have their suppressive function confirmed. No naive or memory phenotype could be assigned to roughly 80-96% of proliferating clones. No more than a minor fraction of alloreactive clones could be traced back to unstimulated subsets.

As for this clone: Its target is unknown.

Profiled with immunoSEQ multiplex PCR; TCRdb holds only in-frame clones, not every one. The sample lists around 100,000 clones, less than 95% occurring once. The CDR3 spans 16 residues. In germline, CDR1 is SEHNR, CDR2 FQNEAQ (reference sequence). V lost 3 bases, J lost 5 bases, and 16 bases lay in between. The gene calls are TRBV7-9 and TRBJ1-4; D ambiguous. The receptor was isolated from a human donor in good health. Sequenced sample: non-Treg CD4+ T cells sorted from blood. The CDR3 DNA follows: TGTGCCAGCAGCTTGGGCGGAAGGGAAAAAAATGAAAAACTGTTTTTT. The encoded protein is CASSLGGREKNEKLFF.